This T cell receptor (beta chain) was sequenced during a study of cytomegalovirus exposure and HLA in healthy donors. Only in-frame clones appear in the TCRdb table, and some are missing; sequencing was by immunoSEQ multiplex PCR. The table lists under 100,000 clones, roughly 97% of them singletons. The V gene's germline CDR1 is SGHAT and CDR2 FQNNGV. The CDR3 has 16 residues. Trimming removed 3 bases from V and 2 bases from J, with 13 bases in between. This TCR was sampled from a man between 18 and 35 years old in good health and CMV-seronegative. The J gene is TRBJ2-2, the V gene TRBV11-2; D is perhaps TRBD1 (6 bases). Material for sequencing was PBMCs. CDR3 residues: CASSLRQGRNTGELFF. The CDR3 DNA is TGTGCCAGCAGCTTGCGGCAGGGGCGTAACACCGGGGAGCTGTTTTTT.